This passage covers 8 T cell receptor beta chains from one sample sequenced in a study of siplizumab effects on memory and regulatory T cells. The method was immunoSEQ multiplex PCR; TCRdb's version includes in-frame clones alone and lacks a portion of them. The data contain about 91,000 clones, roughly 95% of them seen just once; the ten biggest clones take up around 0.031%. The sequencing input was naive CD4+ T cells sorted from blood. The receptors originated from a human donor in good health.

The count of this clone is one. The CDR3 DNA reads as TGTGCCAGCAGCCTGGCCTCCCACTCCTACAATGAGCAGTTCTTC. Amino acids: CASSLASHSYNEQFF. This chain joins TRBV21-1 and TRBJ2-1; the D segment call TRBD1 is taken from the table without a DNA check. TRBV21-1 represents a pseudogene. The CDR3 totals 15 residues.

The chain joins TRBV5-8 to TRBJ2-5, with 7 bases matching TRBD2. The J call may be mistaken, given a closer DNA end match to TRBJ2-7. Looked up from germline, CDR1 is SGHTS and CDR2 is YDEGEE. This CDR3 has 13 residues. The CDR3 DNA follows: TGTGCCAGCAGCTCCTGGGGGGGATACGAGCAGTACTTC. As protein: CASSSWGGYEQYF.

V and J are TRBV7-2 and TRBJ2-7; D possibly corresponds to TRBD2 (5 bases). The CDR3 is 17 residues long. The V gene's germline CDR1 is SGHTA and CDR2 FQGNSA. Trimming took 5 bases from V and 0 from J, leaving 20 bases between them. CDR3 in DNA: TGTGCCAGCAGCCCTTTCCCGGCGGGTCTTAGCTCCTACGAGCAGTACTTC. It codes for CASSPFPAGLSSYEQYF. Using reference TRBV7-2 and TRBJ2-7 for the parts outside the CDR3, the full variable domain is GAGVSQSPSNKVTEKGKDVELRCDPISGHTALYWYRQSLGQGLEFLIYFQGNSAPDKSGLPSDRFSAERTGGSVSTLTIQRTQQEDSAVYLCASSPFPAGLSSYEQYFGPGTRLTVT.

In its sample, this clone was seen once. The J gene is TRBJ2-1, the V gene TRBV2, with 14 nucleotides matching TRBD2. Per germline, CDR1 SNHLY and CDR2 FYNNEI. This CDR3 comprises 15 residues. Losses at the gene ends were 1 base for V and 12 bases for J; bases not matched to a gene: 5. DNA for the CDR3: TGTGCCAGCAGTGAAGAGGGGACTAGCGGGGGAAGGCAGTTCTTC. Its translation: CASSEEGTSGGRQFF.

The genes are TRBV5-1 and TRBJ1-2, with 7 nucleotides matching TRBD1. The CDR3 is 13 amino acids. The V gene end was trimmed by 4 bases and the J gene end by 3 bases; junction bases not matched to a gene: 3. The germline V gene has CDR1 SGHRS and CDR2 YFSETQ. This CDR3 is CASSITGDYGYTF. Here the CDR3 DNA reads TGCGCCAGCAGCATTACAGGGGACTATGGCTACACCTTC.

The chain carries TRBV2 and TRBJ1-2; no firm D call. V lost 8 bases, J lost 2 bases, and 15 bases lay in between. This CDR3 is built from 14 residues. Germline V gives CDR1 SNHLY, CDR2 FYNNEI. Here the CDR3 reads CASVTRVVNYGYTF. CDR3 sequence (DNA): TGTGCCAGCGTGACGAGGGTAGTGAACTATGGCTACACCTTC.

The rearrangement joins TRBV2 to TRBJ1-6; unclear D gene. CDR3 size: 13 residues. CDR1 SNHLY and CDR2 FYNNEI come from the germline V gene. V was trimmed by 7 bases and J by 0 bases, leaving 4 bases between them. CDR3 DNA sequence: TGTGCCAGCAACCCCTCCTATAATTCACCCCTCCACTTT. Its protein product is CASNPSYNSPLHF.

The chain uses TRBV18 and TRBJ2-5; the D gene is possibly TRBD1 (5 bases). This CDR3 is built from 13 residues. V was clipped by 3 bases and J by 5 bases, with 10 bases between them. The germline V gene encodes CDR1 KGHSH and CDR2 LQKENI. CDR3 bases: TGTGCCAGCTCACCCAGGGTTTTGGAGACCCAGTACTTC. Amino acid sequence: CASSPRVLETQYF.